This T cell receptor (beta chain) was retrieved from a study of neurological immune-mediated disorders. Points from the study as a whole: With the multiple sclerosis repertoire cluster, neither clinical nor MRI features showed any association. Phylogenetic grouping assigned the repertoires of 18 of 34 multiple sclerosis patients to a single related-CDR3 cluster, representing a possible signature.

The CDR3 consists of 14 residues. Germline V gene data show CDR1 as MNHEY and CDR2 as SMNVEV (reference sequence). V shed 4 bases and J 3 bases; nucleotides not matched to a gene: 6. This clonotype was seen ten or more times. Its specificity is not known. As for the cDNA, it was generated by 5'RACE with 10-nucleotide random UMIs. TCRdb re-derived calls from the 5' RACE reads in MiXCR, one entry per CDR3 protein. The sample includes approximately 26,000 distinct CDR3 sequences, 3% to 3.5% of them seen just once. Unsorted libraries were prepared from 2 million PBMCs held at -80 C. Material: PBMCs. This chain connects TRBV27 to TRBJ2-7; 7 bases match TRBD1. The TCR sequence derives from a woman younger than 45 with multiple sclerosis. CDR3 sequence (DNA): TGTGCCAGCAGTTCCGGGACAGTACTCTACGAGCAGTACTTC. It is translated as CASSSGTVLYEQYF.